The source of this T cell receptor beta chain is a study of Ad26.COV2.S vaccination and SARS-CoV-2 variants. For the study at large: The donor belonged to the COV1001 Ad26.COV2.S trial arm. Donor got 5x10^10 or 1x10^11 viral particles of Ad26.COV2.S. Whole-study findings and limits: TCR breadth and depth analyses may have underestimated total T cell responses.

A word on this clone: Antigen: not known.

This sample's treatment: 15 to 20 received Ad26.COV2.S at low or high dose, single or two shots; several received placebo; per-sample allocation not given. Day 63 after the first vaccine or placebo injection was the time point for sampling. The vaccine delivered Wuhan-strain SARS-CoV-2 spike through an Ad26 vector. CDR3 length: 13 residues. Trimming took off 6 bases at V and 8 bases at J, with 14 bases between the two ends. CDR1 and CDR2 (germline): MNHEY, SMNVEV (reference sequence). Sequencing was performed with immunoSEQ multiplex PCR; in TCRdb, only in-frame clones are kept and a portion is missing. The sample lists about 680,000 clones, roughly 90% occurring once.

This TCR came from a person between 18 and 59 years old who received the Ad26.COV2.S COVID-19 vaccine or a placebo. The chain has TRBV27 and TRBJ2-1, with D maybe TRBD1 (6 bases). Sequenced here: peripheral blood, sampled in a trial of Ad26.COV2.S vaccine versus placebo. CDR3 bases: TGTGCCAGCAGACTGGGGACATACGATGAGCAGTTCTTC. Its translation: CASRLGTYDEQFF.